This T cell receptor (beta chain) was documented in a study of Ad26.COV2.S vaccination and SARS-CoV-2 variants. The CDR3 consists of 12 residues. The V end lost 7 bases, the J end lost 3 bases, and 10 bases lay between the germline ends. The germline CDR1 and CDR2 sequences are MDHEN and SYDVKM. Measured with immunoSEQ multiplex PCR; TCRdb has only the in-frame clones, and not every one. This sample has over 130,000 clones, with about nine tenths found just once. V usage is TRBV28 and J usage is TRBJ2-7; weak D call: TRBD1 (6 bases). The TCR was taken from a human donor who had recovered from COVID-19. This sample comprised peripheral blood, obtained after recovery from COVID-19. The CDR3 coding sequence is TGTGCCAGCACCCGACAGGACTACGAGCAGTACTTC. It specifies CASTRQDYEQYF.